This TCR beta chain was identified during a study of post-analysis software for immune sequencing data. Findings of the study overall: F measure clustering grouped samples strongly by preparation batch. Comparison of patients with controls showed 4 to 6 TRBV segments more frequent in patients, TRBV5-6, TRBV5-1 and TRBV20-1 among them.

The CDR3 sequence is 15 residues long. Unmatched junction bases numbered 11, after V lost 6 bases and J lost 9 bases. The germline CDR1 and CDR2 sequences are DFQATT and SNEGSKA (reference sequence). A remark on this clonotype: Its specificity is unknown.

TCR beta cDNA libraries had unique molecular identifiers. Once roughly 1 to 10 million T cells were used, roughly 0.5 million cDNA molecules resulted. TCRdb re-called the PCR reads through MiXCR, storing one row per CDR3 protein. The sample holds about half a million distinct CDR3 sequences, roughly 45% seen once. The sequence was collected from a girl aged 10 to 17 with multiple sclerosis. The source material was blood. V is TRBV20-1 and J is TRBJ2-1, with 13 bases identical to TRBD2. The CDR3 DNA reads TGCAGTGCCCTCGGACTAGCGGGAGTCGTGAGTGAGCAGTTCTTC. As protein: CSALGLAGVVSEQFF.